Listed below are T cell receptor beta chains from one sample, sequenced in a study of CD8+ T cells in alopecia areata. Profiling relied on immunoSEQ multiplex PCR, and the TCRdb table lists in-frame clones only, not all of them. The sample yields roughly 200,000 clones, roughly 64% seen once. The sequencing used CD8+ T cells sorted from blood, collected at week 24, from a patient treated with tofacitinib. Receptors originate from a human donor with alopecia areata. CDR3s include the opening cysteine and the closing phenylalanine or tryptophan. A D gene is named only where the DNA matches it firmly. Clone size is shown for a subset of rows, as once, few, many or a class of expanded clone.

CDR3nt: TGTGCCAGCAGCGTCGGACAGGGGGCCGGGGAGCTGTTTTTT
CDR3aa: CASSVGQGAGELFF
j_gene: TRBJ2-2
d_gene: TRBD1
v_gene: TRBV5-6
abundance: .

CDR3nt: TGTGCCAGCGGTGCCGGGGGTACTAGCACAGATACGCAGTATTTT
CDR3aa: CASGAGGTSTDTQYF
j_gene: TRBJ2-3
d_gene: .
v_gene: TRBV11-2
abundance: once

CDR3nt: TGTGCCAGTAGTTTCCACAGGGGAGATGAGCAGTTCTTC
CDR3aa: CASSFHRGDEQFF
j_gene: TRBJ2-1
d_gene: TRBD1
v_gene: TRBV19
abundance: .

CDR3nt: TGTGCCAGCAGTGCCGACTTCAGCTCCTACGAGCAGTACTTC
CDR3aa: CASSADFSSYEQYF
j_gene: TRBJ2-7
d_gene: .
v_gene: TRBV2
abundance: few

CDR3nt: TGCGCCAGCAGCCCCTACCGGGACAGGGCAGATGAGCAGTTCTTC
CDR3aa: CASSPYRDRADEQFF
j_gene: TRBJ2-1
d_gene: TRBD1
v_gene: TRBV5-1
abundance: .

CDR3nt: TGTGCCAGCACTCAAGGCGGGACAAAGGATAATTCACCCCTCCACTTT
CDR3aa: CASTQGGTKDNSPLHF
j_gene: TRBJ1-6
d_gene: .
v_gene: TRBV14
abundance: .

CDR3nt: TGTGCCAGCAGCTTGCGGGGACGGACAGGGTCCTACAATGAGCAGTTCTTC
CDR3aa: CASSLRGRTGSYNEQFF
j_gene: TRBJ2-1
d_gene: TRBD1
v_gene: TRBV7-2
abundance: few

CDR3nt: TGTGCCAGCAGGACCAGGGGAACCTACGAGCAGTACTTC
CDR3aa: CASRTRGTYEQYF
j_gene: TRBJ2-7
d_gene: .
v_gene: TRBV2
abundance: .

CDR3nt: TGTGCCAGCAACCTGAGGGGTACCGGGGTAGATACGCAGTATTTT
CDR3aa: CASNLRGTGVDTQYF
j_gene: TRBJ2-3
d_gene: .
v_gene: TRBV13
abundance: .

CDR3nt: TGCGCCAGCACCCCCGGGACAGGGGGCATGAACACTGAAGCTTTCTTT
CDR3aa: CASTPGTGGMNTEAFF
j_gene: TRBJ1-1
d_gene: TRBD1
v_gene: TRBV4-1
abundance: .

CDR3nt: TGTGCCAGCAGCCCAGACAGGGGCTGGAAGACGACCCAGTACTTC
CDR3aa: CASSPDRGWKTTQYF
j_gene: TRBJ2-5
d_gene: TRBD1
v_gene: TRBV7-9
abundance: .

CDR3nt: TGTGCCAGCAGCCCAGGGTCGGATGAGCAGTTCTTC
CDR3aa: CASSPGSDEQFF
j_gene: TRBJ2-1
d_gene: .
v_gene: TRBV9
abundance: .